One and the same sample provided the 3 T cell receptor beta chains below, sequenced in a study of blood T cell repertoires in COVID-19 (TCRdb year 2020). Library generation was performed with the immunoSEQ multiplex PCR assay. Drawn from immuneACCESS, this table holds only the in-frame rearrangements with V and J called that TCRdb kept. Clones are partly lost; checked studies trace under half to an unresolved V gene and leave the rest unexplained. The sample data list some 70,000 clones, and approximately 87% of these were observed just once. Clones ranked in the top ten supply 7% to 10% of the sample. The source material was peripheral blood. The receptors come from a man in his forties or fifties with active COVID-19.

The CDR3 DNA reads as TGTGCCAGCAGCTTAGCGTCGGGGGTCACTGAAGCTTTCTTT. Protein: CASSLASGVTEAFF. The chain links TRBV7-7 to TRBJ1-1, with D possibly being TRBD1 (5 bases). Germline values: CDR1 SSHAT, CDR2 FNYEAQ (reference sequence). This CDR3 is built from 14 residues. V shed 0 bases and J shed 4 bases, with 9 bases lying between them.

This clone was counted once. The CDR3 region is CASSLEGVRVLPEKLFF. The DNA for the CDR3 is TGTGCCAGCAGCTTAGAGGGGGTTAGGGTCCTTCCTGAAAAACTGTTTTTT. This chain connects TRBV7-2 to TRBJ1-4, with D possibly being TRBD1 (6 bases). There are 17 residues in the CDR3. Germline lookup yields CDR1 SGHTA and CDR2 FQGNSA. V lost 1 base, J lost 7 bases, and 19 bases lay in between.

The V and J genes are TRBV7-2 and TRBJ2-3; 9 bases match TRBD2. Germline trimming cut 0 bases from V and 4 bases from J; bases unmatched to any gene: 8. Germline-derived CDR1 and CDR2 are SGHTA and FQGNSA. This CDR3 is 17 amino acids long. The CDR3 sequence: CASSLAGLAGRSDTQYF. The CDR3 region has the DNA TGTGCCAGCAGCTTAGCGGGCCTAGCGGGGCGATCAGATACGCAGTATTTT.